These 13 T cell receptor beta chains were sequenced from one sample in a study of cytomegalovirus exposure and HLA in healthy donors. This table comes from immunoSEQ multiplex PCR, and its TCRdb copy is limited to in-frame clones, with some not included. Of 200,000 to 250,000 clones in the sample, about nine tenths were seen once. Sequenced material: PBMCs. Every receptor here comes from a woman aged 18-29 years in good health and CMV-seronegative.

The CDR3 region is CAISEFGSHYEQYF. The CDR3 DNA follows: TGTGCCATCAGTGAGTTCGGGTCCCACTACGAGCAGTACTTC. The chain links TRBV10-3 to TRBJ2-7; D uncertain. Germline CDR1 reads ENHRY; CDR2 reads SYGVKD. The CDR3 length is 14 residues. The V and J ends lost 1 base and 3 bases respectively, with 10 bases between them.

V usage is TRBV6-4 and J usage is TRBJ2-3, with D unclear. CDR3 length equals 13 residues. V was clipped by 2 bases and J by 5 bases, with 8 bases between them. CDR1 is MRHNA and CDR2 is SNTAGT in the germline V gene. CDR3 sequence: CASSDLRGDTQYF. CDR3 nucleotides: TGTGCCAGCAGTGACCTGAGAGGAGATACGCAGTATTTT.

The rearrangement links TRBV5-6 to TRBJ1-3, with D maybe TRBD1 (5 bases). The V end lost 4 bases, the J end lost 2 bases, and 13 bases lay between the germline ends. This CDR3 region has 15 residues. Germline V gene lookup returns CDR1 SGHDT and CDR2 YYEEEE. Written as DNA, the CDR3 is TGTGCCAGCAGCAGGAGGGGAGTTGCTGGAAACACCATATATTTT. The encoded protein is CASSRRGVAGNTIYF. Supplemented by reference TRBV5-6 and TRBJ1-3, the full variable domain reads DAGVTQSPTHLIKTRGQQVTLRCSPKSGHDTVSWYQQALGQGPQFIFQYYEEEERQRGNFPDRFSGHQFPNYSSELNVNALLLGDSALYLCASSRRGVAGNTIYFGEGSWLTVV.

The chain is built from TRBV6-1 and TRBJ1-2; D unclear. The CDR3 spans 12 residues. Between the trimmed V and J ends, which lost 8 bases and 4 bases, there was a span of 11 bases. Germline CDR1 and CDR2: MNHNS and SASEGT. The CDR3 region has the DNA TGTGCCAGCTCGATAGCCTTCTATGGCTACACCTTC. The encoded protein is CASSIAFYGYTF.

The CDR3 DNA sequence: TGTGCCAGCAGCCAACAGGACAGGGCGGCTTCCAACACTGAAGCTTTCTTT. Encoded protein: CASSQQDRAASNTEAFF. The chain couples TRBV4-2 to TRBJ1-1, with 8 bases aligning to TRBD1. The CDR3 has 17 residues. The trim removed 2 bases at V and 2 bases at J, leaving 10 bases unmatched. In germline, CDR1 is LGHNA, CDR2 YNFKEQ.

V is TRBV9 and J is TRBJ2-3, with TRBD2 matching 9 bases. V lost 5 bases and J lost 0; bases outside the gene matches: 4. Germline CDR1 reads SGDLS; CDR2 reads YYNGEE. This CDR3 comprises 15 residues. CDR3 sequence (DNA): TGTGCCAGCAGAGCTAGCGGGGCAAGCACAGATACGCAGTATTTT. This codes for CASRASGASTDTQYF.

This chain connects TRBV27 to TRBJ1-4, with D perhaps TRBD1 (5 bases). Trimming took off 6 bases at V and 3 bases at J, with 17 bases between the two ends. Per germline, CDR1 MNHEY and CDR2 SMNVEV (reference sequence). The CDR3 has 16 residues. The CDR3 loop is CASRTTWGGSNEKLFF. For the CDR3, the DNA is TGTGCCAGCAGGACTACCTGGGGGGGGTCTAATGAAAAACTGTTTTTT.

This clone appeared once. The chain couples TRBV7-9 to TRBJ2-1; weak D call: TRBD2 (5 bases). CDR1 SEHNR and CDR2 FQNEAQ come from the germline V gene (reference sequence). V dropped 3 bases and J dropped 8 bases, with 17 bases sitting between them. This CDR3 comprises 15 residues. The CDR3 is CASSFRTRRSDEQFF. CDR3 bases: TGTGCCAGCAGCTTCCGGACCCGGAGGTCCGATGAGCAGTTCTTC.

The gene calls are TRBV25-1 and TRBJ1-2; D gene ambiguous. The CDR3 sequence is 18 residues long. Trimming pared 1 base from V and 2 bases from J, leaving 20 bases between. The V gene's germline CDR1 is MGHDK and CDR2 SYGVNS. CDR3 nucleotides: TGTGCCAGCAGTGAATCTGATTCTCTTGGACTGTTAAACTATGGCTACACCTTC. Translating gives CASSESDSLGLLNYGYTF.

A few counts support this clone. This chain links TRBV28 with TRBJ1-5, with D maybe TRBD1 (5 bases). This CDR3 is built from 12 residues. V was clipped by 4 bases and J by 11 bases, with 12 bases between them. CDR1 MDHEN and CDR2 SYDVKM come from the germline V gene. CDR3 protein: CASSSPPGAQHF. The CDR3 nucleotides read TGTGCCAGCAGTTCCCCCCCGGGGGCCCAGCATTTT.

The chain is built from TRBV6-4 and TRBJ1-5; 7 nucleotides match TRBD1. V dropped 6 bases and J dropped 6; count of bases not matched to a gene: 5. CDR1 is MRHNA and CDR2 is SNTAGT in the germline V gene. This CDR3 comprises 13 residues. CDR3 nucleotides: TGTGCCAGCAGGACAGGGAAATGTCAGCCCCAGCATTTT. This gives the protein CASRTGKCQPQHF.

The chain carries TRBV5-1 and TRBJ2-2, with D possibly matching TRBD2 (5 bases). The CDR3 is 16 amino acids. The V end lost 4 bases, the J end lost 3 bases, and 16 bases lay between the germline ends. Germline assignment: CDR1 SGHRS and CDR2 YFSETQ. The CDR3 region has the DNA TGCGCCAGCAGCATGGGTACGGTGGACTACACCGGGGAGCTGTTTTTT. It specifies CASSMGTVDYTGELFF.

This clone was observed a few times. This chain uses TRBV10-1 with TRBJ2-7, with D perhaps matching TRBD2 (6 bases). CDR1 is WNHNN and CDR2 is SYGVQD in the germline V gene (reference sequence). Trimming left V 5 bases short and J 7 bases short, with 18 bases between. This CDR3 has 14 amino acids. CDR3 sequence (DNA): TGCGCCAGCAGTTCCGATAGCGGTGGGGGGGAGCAGTACTTC. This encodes CASSSDSGGGEQYF.